This T cell receptor beta chain was captured in a study of blood T cell repertoires in COVID-19. Original data processing: Reference gene primer amplification yielded estimated nucleated cell counts. The method was immunoSEQ multiplex PCR; TCRdb's version includes in-frame clones alone and lacks a portion of them. V, J and clone size derive from that table, while D and trimming were established from the DNA sequence. The sample lists 350,000 to 400,000 clones; 91% were seen once. Germline CDR1 is KGHDR and CDR2 is SFDVKD. Trimming shortened V by 4 bases and J by 4 bases, and 12 bases separated the two germline ends. The CDR3 runs to 15 residues.

The clonotype originates from a woman aged 40 to 50 who had been exposed to COVID-19. The sequencing sample was made of PBMCs or T cells enriched from blood (not recorded which). The V and J genes are TRBV24-1 and TRBJ1-4, with D perhaps matching TRBD1 (5 bases). The CDR3 nucleotides are TGTGCCACCAGTGAGGGCGCAGGGATTAATGAAAAACTGTTTTTT. Protein: CATSEGAGINEKLFF.